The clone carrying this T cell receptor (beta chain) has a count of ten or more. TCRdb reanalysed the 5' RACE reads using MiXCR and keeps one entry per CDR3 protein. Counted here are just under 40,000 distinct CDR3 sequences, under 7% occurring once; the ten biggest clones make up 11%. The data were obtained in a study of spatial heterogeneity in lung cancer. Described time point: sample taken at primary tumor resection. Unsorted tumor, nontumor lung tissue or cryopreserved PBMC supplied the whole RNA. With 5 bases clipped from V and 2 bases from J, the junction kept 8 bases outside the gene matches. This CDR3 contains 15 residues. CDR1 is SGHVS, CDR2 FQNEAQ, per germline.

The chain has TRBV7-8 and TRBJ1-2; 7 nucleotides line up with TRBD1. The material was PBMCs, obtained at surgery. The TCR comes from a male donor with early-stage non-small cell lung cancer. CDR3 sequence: CASSDRTGSNYGYTF. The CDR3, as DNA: TGTGCCAGCAGCGACCGGACAGGATCCAACTATGGCTACACCTTC.